This T cell receptor (beta chain) was captured in a study of a mutant IDH1 vaccine in newly diagnosed glioma. Study-level results: In 85% to 95% of patients, immune responses induced by the vaccine occurred.

This clone has a handful of counts. The antigen remains undetermined. Time point defined: baseline, week 1 (first vaccination visit). Treatment denoted: pre-vaccination baseline after standard-of-care therapy. The CDR3 length is 14 residues. CDR1 and CDR2 from the germline V gene are MNHNS and SASEGT. The V end was cut by 3 bases, the J end by 0 bases, with 8 bases between. Repertoires were generated with immunoSEQ multiplex PCR, while TCRdb's copy carries only in-frame clones and drops some. The sample lists around 100,000 clones, roughly 82% occurring once. This receptor was identified in a man aged 40-49 years with glioma. Some clones in this sample may be carry-over from other donors' samples. The material was PBMCs, obtained from a glioma patient treated with radiotherapy, temozolomide or both. This chain joins TRBV6-1 and TRBJ1-1, with D maybe TRBD1 (5 bases). Here the CDR3 reads CASSEGGMNTEAFF. The DNA of the CDR3 is TGTGCCAGCAGTGAGGGGGGAATGAACACTGAAGCTTTCTTT.